This T cell receptor beta chain was sequenced during a study of control samples from healthy donors and cancer patients. Measured with immunoSEQ multiplex PCR; TCRdb has only the in-frame clones, and not every one. The sample holds roughly 100,000 clones, just over 85% seen once. The CDR3 length is 14 residues. Germline lookup yields CDR1 LGHDT and CDR2 YNNKEL (reference sequence). The V segment lost 3 bases and the J segment 4 bases; nucleotides outside the gene matches: 3. The chain joins TRBV3-1 (or the pseudogene TRBV3-2) to TRBJ1-5, with TRBD1 identical over 7 bases. The sequenced sample consisted of blood. The source of this sequence is a man younger than 45 in good health. The CDR3: CASSQTGNNQPQHF. The CDR3 nucleotides read TGTGCCAGCAGCCAGACAGGGAATAATCAGCCCCAGCATTTT.